This T cell receptor (beta chain) is drawn from a study of T cells after yellow fever vaccination. For TCR, cDNA came from 5'RACE template switching, which added a universal primer site and UMIs. TCRdb re-called the 5' RACE reads with MiXCR, one entry per CDR3 protein. Of 100,000 to 150,000 distinct CDR3 sequences listed, nearly 15% are singletons. Study observations and caveats: Primary-vaccination clones mostly resurfaced post-booster (nearly 97% CD4, approximately 89% CD8). The CD4 and CD8 compartments had a small share of their clonotypes in common.

V gave up 2 bases and J gave up 6 bases, with 22 bases separating them. CDR1 and CDR2 from the germline V gene are SEHNR and FQNEAQ (reference sequence). This CDR3 has 17 amino acids. In the case of this clonotype: What it binds is unknown.

This chain connects TRBV7-9 to TRBJ1-2; TRBD1 might be the D (5 bases). The input for sequencing was CD8+ T cells sorted from PBMCs, taken 5 days after the yellow fever booster vaccination. The TCR originated in a man aged 18 to 29 who received the YFV17D yellow fever vaccine. The CDR3 region has the DNA TGTGCCAGCAGCTTACCCGCAGGGTCCGAACCCTTTGATGGCTACACCTTC. Translated: CASSLPAGSEPFDGYTF.